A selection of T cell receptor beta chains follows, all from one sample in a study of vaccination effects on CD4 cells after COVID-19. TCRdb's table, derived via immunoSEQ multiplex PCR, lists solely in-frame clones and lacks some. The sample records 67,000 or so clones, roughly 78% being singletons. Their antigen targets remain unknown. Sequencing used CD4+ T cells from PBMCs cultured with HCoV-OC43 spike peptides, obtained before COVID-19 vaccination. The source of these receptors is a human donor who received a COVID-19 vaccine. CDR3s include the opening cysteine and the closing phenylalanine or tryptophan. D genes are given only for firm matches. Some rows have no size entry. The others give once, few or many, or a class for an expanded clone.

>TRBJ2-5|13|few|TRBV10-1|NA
TGCGCCAGCAGTGAAGACAGCCAAGAGACCCAGTACTTC
CASSEDSQETQYF
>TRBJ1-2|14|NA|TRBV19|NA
TGTGCCAGTAGATCCGACCGACTTCTCTATGGCTACACCTTC
CASRSDRLLYGYTF
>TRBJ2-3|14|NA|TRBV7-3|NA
TGTGCCAGCAGCCAGACGGGGGGCACAGATACGCAGTATTTT
CASSQTGGTDTQYF
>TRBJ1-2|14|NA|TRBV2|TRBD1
TGTGCCAGCAGTGAAGAAGGGGGCTACTATGGCTACACCTTC
CASSEEGGYYGYTF
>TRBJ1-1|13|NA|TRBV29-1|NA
TGCAGCGTCCTCGAGGACAAGTACACTGAAGCTTTCTTT
CSVLEDKYTEAFF
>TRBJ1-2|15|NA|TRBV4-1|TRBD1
TGCGCCAGCAGCCAAGTGGCAGGGGGCGACTATGGCTACACCTTC
CASSQVAGGDYGYTF
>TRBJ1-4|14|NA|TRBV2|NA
TGTGCCAGCAGTGAAGCCAGGGACAATGAAAAACTGTTTTTT
CASSEARDNEKLFF
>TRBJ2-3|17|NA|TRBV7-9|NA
TGTGCCAGCAGCTTTCAGGTAACAGGATTACGCACAGATACGCAGTATTTT
CASSFQVTGLRTDTQYF
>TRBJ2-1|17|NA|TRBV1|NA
TGCACCAGCAGCCAAGCCCGGACTAGCGGGGTCTACAATGAGCAGTTCTTC
CTSSQARTSGVYNEQFF
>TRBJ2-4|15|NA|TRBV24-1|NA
TGTGCCACCAGTGATGCACAGGGAACCAAAAACATTCAGTACTTC
CATSDAQGTKNIQYF
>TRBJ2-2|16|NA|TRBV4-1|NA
TGCGCCAGCAGCAAACGCCAAGGGGTTAAAACCGGGGAGCTGTTTTTT
CASSKRQGVKTGELFF
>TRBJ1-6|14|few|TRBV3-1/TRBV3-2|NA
TGTGCCAGCAGCCAAGTTCAGGGCAATTCACCCCTCCACTTT
CASSQVQGNSPLHF
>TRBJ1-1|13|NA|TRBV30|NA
TGTGCCTGGAGTCCCCAACAGAACACTGAAGCTTTCTTT
CAWSPQQNTEAFF
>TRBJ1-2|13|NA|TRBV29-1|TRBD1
TGCAGCGTCCTTCGGACAGGGGACTATGGCTACACCTTC
CSVLRTGDYGYTF
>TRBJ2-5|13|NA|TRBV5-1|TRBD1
TGCGCCAGCAGCTGGGACAGCCAAGAGACCCAGTACTTC
CASSWDSQETQYF
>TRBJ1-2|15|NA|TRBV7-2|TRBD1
TGTGCCAGCAGCTTCGGACAGGGACAGGACTATGGCTACACCTTC
CASSFGQGQDYGYTF
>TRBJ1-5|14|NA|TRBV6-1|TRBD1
TGTGCCAGCAGTGAAGAGGGGGCATCACAGCCCCAGCATTTT
CASSEEGASQPQHF